This entry is about one TCR beta chain. Its antigen remains unidentified. This specimen belongs to a study of beta chain features in type 1 diabetes. Broader study findings: Patients and controls would share equally any PCR tilt toward shorter templates. Fewer insertions but more deletions were seen at VDJ junctions in type 1 diabetes patients.

Via the markers CD45RO/CCR7/CD25/CD127/CD95/CD27, stem cell-like memory, regulatory, central memory and naive CD4+ cells were sorted. TCRB transcripts that were expressed got sequenced, as all of the isolated RNA had been reverse transcribed. Around 3.57 million reads was the average for naive, central memory and regulatory T cell samples. Data came from immunoSEQ multiplex PCR; TCRdb stores just in-frame clones and leaves some out. The repertoire holds about 260,000 clones, over 65% seen once, with approximately 0.05% in the top ten. Material: naive CD4+ T cells from blood. The source of this sequence is a man in his thirties or forties in good health.

This CDR3 reads CASTNGLNEQFF. DNA of the CDR3: TGTGCCAGCACGAACGGACTCAATGAGCAGTTCTTC. The chain couples TRBV7-2 to TRBJ2-1, with a weak D call TRBD2 (5 bases). There are 12 residues in the CDR3. Per the germline V gene, CDR1 is SGHTA and CDR2 is FQGNSA. V lost 7 bases and J lost 6, with 10 bases in between. The entire variable domain, with the rest obtained from reference TRBV7-2 and TRBJ2-1, is as follows: GAGVSQSPSNKVTEKGKDVELRCDPISGHTALYWYRQSLGQGLEFLIYFQGNSAPDKSGLPSDRFSAERTGGSVSTLTIQRTQQEDSAVYLCASTNGLNEQFFGPGTRLTVL.